The rows below give T cell receptor beta chains drawn from one sample of a study of T cell clones after liver transplantation. Data came from immunoSEQ multiplex PCR; TCRdb stores just in-frame clones and leaves some out. Here the sample spans about 120,000 clones, just over 90% being singletons. This specimen was CD4+ T cells from blood, taken 12 months after liver transplant. Receptors were obtained from a human patient who received a liver transplant. Certain T cells may be donor cells from the graft. Both conserved end residues are part of each CDR3. A D gene is named only where the DNA matches it firmly.

v_call | d_call | cdr3_aa
TRBV27 | NA | CASRPLTGETHKANVLTF
TRBV27 | NA | CASSLRPMNTEAFF
TRBV7-2 | NA | CASSTVGMGRGETQYF
TRBV7-3 | NA | CASSPGRLTDTQYF
TRBV6-1 | NA | CASTRQVSYEQYF
TRBV7-8 | NA | CASSLGHGGSSYNEQFF
TRBV28 | TRBD1 | CASTSTRTGGVLYF
TRBV29-1 | NA | CSVSKSGEDSGYTF
TRBV28 | NA | CATQTEHYGYTF
TRBV21-1 | NA | CASSKVTITYERQYF
TRBV5-1 | TRBD1 | CASSVDRTSYEQYF
TRBV7-2 | NA | CASSFRRGREQYF
TRBV6-6 | NA | CASRGEYGTEAFF
TRBV5-1 | TRBD2 | CASSLNREETGELFF
TRBV13 | NA | CASSRDRNSPLHF
TRBV5-6 | NA | CASTTGWYDTEAFF
TRBV5-6 | NA | CASSLGGAGTQYF
TRBV5-1 | NA | CASSLGSALDTIYF
TRBV5-1 | NA | CASSLRQANTEAFF
TRBV7-2 | NA | CASSLVARGDTQYF
TRBV25-1 | NA | CASSDDLRGGNEKLFF
TRBV30 | NA | CAFNRVWDEQYF
TRBV5-1 | NA | CASRREVNQPQHF
TRBV15 | TRBD1 | CATSRGPGQDYEQYF
TRBV11-3 | NA | CASSLEAGMGEKLFF
TRBV11-2 | TRBD2 | CASSTRLAGVGNEQFF
TRBV5-4 | NA | CASSLAAGTVGEGSYEQYF
TRBV9 | NA | CASSRGTVSYEQYF
TRBV7-7 | TRBD2 | CASSPGGAFKYEQYF
TRBV15 | NA | CATGVAGSYNEQFF
TRBV11-3 | TRBD2 | CASSLLAASQETQYF
TRBV18 | NA | CASSPPNSGGISYNEQFF
TRBV2 | NA | CASSRDLTGEQYF
TRBV5-1 | NA | CASSLAPGSNGYTF
TRBV28 | TRBD1 | CASRTGGEGQPQHF
TRBV19 | NA | CASSIPPYEQYF
TRBV19 | TRBD2 | CASISHKGGYNEQFF
TRBV28 | TRBD2 | CASSLAGGPRNTGELFF
TRBV2 | NA | CASSETGPLNYGYTF
TRBV9 | NA | CASSVVGRGYGELFF
TRBV4-3 | NA | CASSQDLPGFSYNEQFF
TRBV19 | NA | CASSLLLNTEAFF
TRBV13 | TRBD1 | CASSARDRRDNEQFF
TRBV18 | TRBD1 | CASSPWDSLNTEAFF